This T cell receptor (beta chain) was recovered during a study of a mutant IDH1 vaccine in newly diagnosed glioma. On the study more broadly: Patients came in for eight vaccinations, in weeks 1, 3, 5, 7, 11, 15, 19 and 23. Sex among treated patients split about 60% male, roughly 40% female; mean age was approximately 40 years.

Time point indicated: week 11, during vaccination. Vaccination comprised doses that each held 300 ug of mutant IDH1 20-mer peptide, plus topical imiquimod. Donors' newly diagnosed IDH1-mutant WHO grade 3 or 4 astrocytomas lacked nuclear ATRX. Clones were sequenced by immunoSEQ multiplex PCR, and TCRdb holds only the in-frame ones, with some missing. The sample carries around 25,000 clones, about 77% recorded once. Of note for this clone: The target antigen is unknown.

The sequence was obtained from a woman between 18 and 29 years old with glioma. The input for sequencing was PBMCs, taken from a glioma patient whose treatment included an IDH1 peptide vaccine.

CDR3 sequence reads: CASSQDRADGYQPQHF. The CDR3 bases are TGCGCCAGCAGCCAAGATCGCGCAGATGGTTATCAGCCCCAGCATTTT. The chain couples TRBV4-1 to TRBJ1-5; D is uncertain. The CDR3 spans 16 residues. CDR1 and CDR2 (germline): MGHRA, YSYEKL. The germline V and J ends were trimmed by 0 bases and 5 bases, with 14 bases remaining between them.